The sequence of this TCR beta chain was determined in a study of neurological immune-mediated disorders. General study points: Among expanded clones, no CDR3 amino acid sequences were shared across subjects, a pattern suggesting private repertoires in all groups. The multiple sclerosis repertoire cluster had no clinical or MRI feature associated with it. The level of TCR clonal expansion was highest in patients with HTLV-1-associated myelopathy and lowest in multiple sclerosis, where it fell below the level seen in healthy controls.

Germline CDR1 is DFQATT and CDR2 is SNEGSKA (reference sequence). The V end lost 7 bases, the J end lost 4 bases, and 15 bases lay between the germline ends. The CDR3 is made up of 13 amino acids. TCRdb called the 5' RACE reads again in MiXCR, with one record for every CDR3 protein. The sample lists around 69,000 distinct CDR3 sequences; about 4.9% were seen once. The table lists this clonotype with a few counts. Its antigen remains unknown. The receptor's source is a man in his thirties or forties with multiple sclerosis. The sequencing input was PBMCs. The gene calls are TRBV20-1 and TRBJ2-3, with TRBD2 as a possible D gene (5 bases). CDR3 region: CSVWASSPDTQYF. The CDR3 DNA reads TGCAGTGTCTGGGCTAGCAGCCCAGATACGCAGTATTTT.